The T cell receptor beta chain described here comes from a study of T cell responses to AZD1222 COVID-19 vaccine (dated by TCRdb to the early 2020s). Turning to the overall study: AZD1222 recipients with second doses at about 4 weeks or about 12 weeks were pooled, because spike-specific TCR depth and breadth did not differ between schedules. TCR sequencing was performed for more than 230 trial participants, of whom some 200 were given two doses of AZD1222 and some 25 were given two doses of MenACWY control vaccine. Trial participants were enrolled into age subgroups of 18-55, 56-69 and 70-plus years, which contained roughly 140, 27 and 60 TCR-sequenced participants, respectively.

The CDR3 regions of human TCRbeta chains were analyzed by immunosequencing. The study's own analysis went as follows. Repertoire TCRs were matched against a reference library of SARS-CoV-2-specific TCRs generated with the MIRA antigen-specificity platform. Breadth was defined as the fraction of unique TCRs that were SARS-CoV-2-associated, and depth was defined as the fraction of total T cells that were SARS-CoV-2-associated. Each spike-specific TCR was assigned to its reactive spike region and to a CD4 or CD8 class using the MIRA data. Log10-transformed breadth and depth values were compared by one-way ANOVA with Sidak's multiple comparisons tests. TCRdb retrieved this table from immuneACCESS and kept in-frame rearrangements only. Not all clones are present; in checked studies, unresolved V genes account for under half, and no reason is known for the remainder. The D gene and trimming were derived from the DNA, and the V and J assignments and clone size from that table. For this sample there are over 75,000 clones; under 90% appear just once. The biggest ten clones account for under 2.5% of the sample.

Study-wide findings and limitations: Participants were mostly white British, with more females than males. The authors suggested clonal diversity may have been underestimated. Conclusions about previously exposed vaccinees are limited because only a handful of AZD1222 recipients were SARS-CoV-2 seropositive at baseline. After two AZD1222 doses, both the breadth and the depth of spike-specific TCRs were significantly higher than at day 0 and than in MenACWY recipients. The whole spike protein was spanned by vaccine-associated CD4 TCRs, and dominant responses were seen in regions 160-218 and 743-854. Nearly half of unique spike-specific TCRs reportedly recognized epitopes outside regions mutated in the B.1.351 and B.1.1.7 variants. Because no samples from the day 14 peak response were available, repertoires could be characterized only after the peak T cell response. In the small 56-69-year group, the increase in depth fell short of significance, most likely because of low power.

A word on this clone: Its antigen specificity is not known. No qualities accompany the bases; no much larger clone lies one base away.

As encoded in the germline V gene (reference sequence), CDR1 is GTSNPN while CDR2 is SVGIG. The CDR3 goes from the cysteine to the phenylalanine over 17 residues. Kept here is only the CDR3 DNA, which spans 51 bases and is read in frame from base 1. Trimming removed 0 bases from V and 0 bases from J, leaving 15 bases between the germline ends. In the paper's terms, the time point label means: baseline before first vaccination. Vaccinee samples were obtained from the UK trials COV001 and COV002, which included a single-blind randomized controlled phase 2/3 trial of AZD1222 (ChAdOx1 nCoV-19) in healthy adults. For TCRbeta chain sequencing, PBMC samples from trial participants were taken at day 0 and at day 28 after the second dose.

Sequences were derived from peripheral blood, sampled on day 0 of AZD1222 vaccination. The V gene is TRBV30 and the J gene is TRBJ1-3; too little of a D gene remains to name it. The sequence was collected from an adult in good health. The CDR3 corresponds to CAWSVFGRRTSGNTIYF. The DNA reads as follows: TGTGCCTGGAGTGTATTCGGCAGGCGGACCTCTGGAAACACCATATATTTT.